This T cell receptor beta chain came from a study of identical twins. TCRdb re-called the 5' RACE reads with MiXCR, one entry per CDR3 protein. The repertoire holds 420,000 or so distinct CDR3 sequences, with less than 20% as singletons. Germline CDR1 reads SGHRS; CDR2 reads YFSETQ. The CDR3 has 17 residues. V was pared by 3 bases and J by 4 bases, with 14 bases of the junction left unmatched. The chain uses TRBV5-1 and TRBJ2-5; 8 bases line up with TRBD2. This clonotype originated in a man aged 45-65 years in good health. The sequenced sample was naive T cells sorted from blood. This CDR3 reads CASSSSKSGGRSETQYF. The CDR3 DNA follows: TGCGCCAGCAGCTCATCGAAGTCGGGGGGGCGGTCAGAGACCCAGTACTTC.